A single sample is the source of the 16 T cell receptor beta chains below, sequenced in a study of cytomegalovirus exposure and HLA in healthy donors. Primers: 60 Vbeta forward and 13 Jbeta reverse. TCRdb's copy holds only in-frame clones and misses some; the assay was immunoSEQ multiplex PCR. Altogether almost 200,000 clones are present, over 75% being singletons, with the ten largest covering approximately 2.2%. The sequencing input was PBMCs. These receptors were obtained from a woman aged 45 to 65 in good health and CMV-seronegative.

The V and J genes are TRBV10-3 and TRBJ2-1, with TRBD2 matching over 8 bases. The CDR3 is 16 amino acids. Per the germline V gene, CDR1 is ENHRY and CDR2 is SYGVKD. V was pared by 2 bases and J by 6 bases, with 9 bases of the junction left unmatched. CDR3 nucleotides: TGTGCCATCAGTGAGAGAGCGGGACTAGGAGGCAATGAGCAGTTCTTC. Its translation is CAISERAGLGGNEQFF.

The rearrangement links TRBV6-5 to TRBJ1-3, with 8 bases lining up with TRBD1. Per germline, CDR1 MNHEY and CDR2 SVGAGI. This CDR3 has 16 residues. V shed 4 bases, J shed 0 bases, and the junction held 5 bases outside the gene matches. The CDR3 nucleotides read TGTGCCAGCAGTTTGGGACAGGCATACTCTGGAAACACCATATATTTT. It translates to CASSLGQAYSGNTIYF.

This rearrangement joins TRBV4-2 to TRBJ1-2; tentative D call: TRBD1 (5 bases). CDR3 length: 15 residues. Germline lookup yields CDR1 LGHNA and CDR2 YNFKEQ. Trimming pared 1 base from V and 6 bases from J, leaving 15 bases between. CDR3 coding DNA: TGTGCCAGCAGCCAAGGGTCAGGGAATGTCGATGGCTACACCTTC. Protein sequence: CASSQGSGNVDGYTF.

The chain links TRBV4-1 to TRBJ2-3; TRBD2 might be the D (6 bases). This CDR3 region has 17 residues. Germline CDR1 and CDR2: MGHRA and YSYEKL. V lost 3 bases, J lost 1 base, and 17 bases lay in between. The CDR3 DNA is TGCGCCAGCAGCCAGGGAAAAGGGACTGACCGCACAGATACGCAGTATTTT. It codes for CASSQGKGTDRTDTQYF.

V gene TRBV5-4 combines with J gene TRBJ2-7; 10 nucleotides line up with TRBD1. CDR3 length: 13 amino acids. Trimming took 5 bases from V and 7 from J; bases not matched to a gene: 6. Germline V CDR1 and CDR2: SGHNT, YYREEE (reference sequence). CDR3: CASRRQGAGEQYF. DNA of the CDR3: TGTGCCAGCAGACGACAGGGGGCTGGGGAGCAGTACTTC.

The chain combines TRBV30 with TRBJ2-2; TRBD2 agrees at 7 bases. The CDR3 is made up of 13 amino acids. In germline, CDR1 is GTSNPN, CDR2 SVGIG (reference sequence). The ends lost 0 bases at V and 6 bases at J; junction bases unmatched: 1. CDR3 nucleotides: TGTGCCTGGAGTGTAAGCGGGGCCGGGGAGCTGTTTTTT. Amino acid sequence: CAWSVSGAGELFF.

This rearrangement joins TRBV4-1 to TRBJ2-1; 11 nucleotides line up with TRBD2. The CDR3 covers 15 residues. Germline assignment: CDR1 MGHRA and CDR2 YSYEKL. V lost 3 bases, J lost 15 bases, and 13 bases stayed unmatched. The CDR3: CASSQQLAGGYLRFF. The CDR3 DNA reads as TGCGCCAGCAGCCAGCAATTAGCGGGAGGGTATCTTCGGTTCTTC.

The rearrangement joins TRBV27 to TRBJ2-3; 12 bases are shared with TRBD2. CDR3 length: 15 amino acids. CDR1 MNHEY and CDR2 SMNVEV come from the germline V gene (reference sequence). With 9 bases clipped from V and 4 bases from J, the junction kept 8 bases outside the gene matches. The CDR3 sequence is CASNRLAGAADTQYF. CDR3 sequence (DNA): TGTGCCAGTAACAGACTAGCGGGAGCCGCAGATACGCAGTATTTT.

The chain links TRBV28 to TRBJ2-3; 8 bases match TRBD2. CDR3 length: 18 residues. The V and J ends lost 0 bases and 4 bases, in that order; junction bases with no gene match: 12. CDR1 is MDHEN and CDR2 is SYDVKM in the germline V gene. The CDR3 DNA reads as TGTGCCAGCAGTTTATGGGGGGGAGCGGGAGATAGAGCAGATACGCAGTATTTT. This sequence encodes CASSLWGGAGDRADTQYF.

The rearrangement links TRBV30 to TRBJ2-5; 7 bases align to TRBD2. TRBJ2-7 explains the end of the DNA better; the J call may be wrong. The CDR3 extends over 15 amino acids. Per the germline V gene, CDR1 is GTSNPN and CDR2 is SVGIG (reference sequence). The CDR3, as DNA: TGTGCCTGGAGTCGCCAGTCTAGCGGAAACTACGAGCAGTACTTC. This codes for CAWSRQSSGNYEQYF.

V gene TRBV20-1 combines with J gene TRBJ2-3; no definite D call. The CDR3 totals 10 residues. CDR1 and CDR2 (germline): DFQATT, SNEGSKA (reference sequence). Trimming cost V 3 bases and J 8 bases, with 6 bases left between them. DNA for the CDR3: TGCAGTGCTAGCGGGTCTACGCAGTATTTT. This sequence encodes CSASGSTQYF.

This clone was seen a single time. The chain links TRBV20-1 to TRBJ2-1; D may be TRBD2 (6 bases). Trimming pared 6 bases from V and 6 bases from J, leaving 9 bases between. Germline V gene sequence: CDR1 DFQATT, CDR2 SNEGSKA (reference sequence). The CDR3 spans 11 residues. The CDR3, as DNA: TGCAGTGCCGGGAGAGTCAATGAGCAGTTCTTC. This encodes CSAGRVNEQFF.

This clone was recorded once. The chain joins TRBV4-2 to TRBJ2-2; TRBD2 agrees at 8 bases. This CDR3 has 16 residues. From germline, CDR1 is LGHNA and CDR2 YNFKEQ. The J segment lost 8 bases and the V segment lost 7 bases, leaving 15 bases of the junction unmatched. CDR3: CASMGGGAGVSGELFF. CDR3 nucleotides: TGTGCCAGCATGGGGGGTGGAGCGGGAGTCTCTGGGGAGCTGTTTTTT.

This chain connects TRBV19 to TRBJ1-5; maybe TRBD1 (6 bases). CDR3 length equals 15 residues. Germline assignment: CDR1 LNHDA and CDR2 SQIVND (reference sequence). V lost 3 bases and J lost 6, with 15 bases in between. CDR3 nucleotide sequence: TGTGCCAGTAGTATGGAAGGGGGTCATTTTCAGCCCCAGCATTTT. Its protein product is CASSMEGGHFQPQHF.

This clone was detected only a few times. V usage is TRBV7-2 and J usage is TRBJ2-7, with no clear D. From germline, CDR1 is SGHTA and CDR2 FQGNSA. Trimming left V 3 bases short and J 0 bases short, with 9 bases between. This CDR3 contains 14 residues. The CDR3 loop reads CASSFDLSSYEQYF. CDR3 DNA: TGTGCCAGCAGCTTCGACTTGAGCTCCTACGAGCAGTACTTC.

This clone was recorded a few times. This chain joins TRBV30 and TRBJ2-3; TRBD2 agrees at 9 bases. This CDR3 spans 15 amino acids. In germline, CDR1 is GTSNPN, CDR2 SVGIG (reference sequence). Trimming removed 0 bases from V and 5 bases from J; junction bases left unmatched: 6. The DNA of the CDR3 is TGTGCCTGGAGTGTACCCGGGACTAGCCTAGATACGCAGTATTTT. It yields the protein CAWSVPGTSLDTQYF.